A single T cell receptor beta chain is shown here with its context. Antigen: not known. Using immunoSEQ multiplex PCR, the repertoire was profiled, and TCRdb retains in-frame clones only, with some absent. The sample holds about 300,000 clones, about 72% seen once. This entry comes from a study of cytotoxic CD8 clonotypes in ibrutinib-treated CLL. Study observations and caveats: Sustained-remission and progressing patients were not sampled at matched times.

For TCR beta libraries, approximately 2 micrograms of genomic DNA were obtained from cryopreserved PBMCs. CDR1 is LNHDA, CDR2 SQIVND, per germline (reference sequence). V lost 4 bases, J lost 2 bases, and 4 bases stayed unmatched. This CDR3 contains 15 residues. This TCR came from a human donor with chronic lymphocytic leukemia. This material consisted of PBMCs, taken at disease progression, from a patient treated with ibrutinib. The V and J genes are TRBV19 and TRBJ1-2, with 10 bases identical to TRBD1. The CDR3 reads CASSTPGQGNYGYTF. As DNA, the CDR3 is TGTGCCAGTAGTACCCCGGGACAGGGGAACTATGGCTACACCTTC.